This TCR beta chain comes out of a study of T cells in Graves' hyperthyroidism and ophthalmopathy. General study points: A 13 V-J model separated ophthalmopathy from stable hyperthyroidism. Blood also showed most of the thyroid clonotypes that were expanded above 0.001.

The CDR3 regions of TCR beta were amplified from RNA transcripts. The HTBI primer set was used in a first-round RT-PCR of the TCR CDR3. MiXCR was run by TCRdb on the multiplex PCR reads, yielding one entry per CDR3 protein. The table has around 700,000 distinct CDR3 sequences, approximately 40% seen once. Including both end residues, the CDR3 is 11 amino acids long. Germline V lookup: CDR1 SGHKS, CDR2 YYEKEE (reference sequence). No ophthalmopathy progression within 18 months constituted stable Graves' hyperthyroidism. Clinical symptoms, serum thyroxine, TRAb, thyroid ultrasound and orbital computed tomography established diagnosis. As to this clonotype: Its specificity is not known. The final CDR3 position lacks the conserved phenylalanine or tryptophan, pointing to a likely read error. The DNA is left out, because the CDR3 cannot be placed on it with certainty; the CDR3 is given as TCRdb lists it.

The TCR sequence derives from a woman aged 40 to 49 with Graves' hyperthyroidism. The chain links TRBV5-5 to TRBJ2-2; the table's D gene call, TRBD1, was not cross checked with the DNA. Sequencing used blood. CDR3 in amino acids: CASSYDPGQYS.